These 19 T cell receptor beta chains came from one sample sequenced in a study of neurological immune-mediated disorders. TCRdb reprocessed the 5' RACE reads with MiXCR, giving one entry per CDR3 protein. The top ten clones hold 1.9% of a sample with 53,000 or so distinct CDR3 sequences, roughly 8% of them seen once. As for time point: longitudinal time-point 3. The sample consisted of PBMCs. All receptors come from a woman aged 35 to 49 in good health.

This chain connects TRBV20-1 to TRBJ2-3; D unclear. The V gene lost 6 bases and the J gene lost 1 base, with 14 bases spanning the gap. The CDR3 sequence is 14 residues long. Germline V gene sequence: CDR1 DFQATT, CDR2 SNEGSKA (reference sequence). The CDR3 loop reads CSAPRIEGTDTQYF. The CDR3 region has the DNA TGCAGTGCCCCGAGGATTGAGGGCACAGATACGCAGTATTTT.

This clonotype was recorded at least ten times. This chain uses TRBV15 with TRBJ2-1, with 9 bases that match TRBD1. This CDR3 comprises 13 residues. The V segment lost 3 bases and the J segment 9 bases; nucleotides outside the gene matches: 3. Germline CDR1 and CDR2: LNHNV and YYDKDF (reference sequence). CDR3 sequence reads: CATSRDRGGEQFF. The DNA for the CDR3 is TGTGCCACCAGCAGGGACAGGGGCGGTGAGCAGTTCTTC.

Of note for this clonotype: A clone one base away is much larger, so this may be a read error. V and J are TRBV5-5 and TRBJ2-1; tentative D call: TRBD2 (5 bases). In germline, CDR1 is SGHKS, CDR2 YYEKEE (reference sequence). The CDR3 covers 14 residues. The ends were cut back, 7 bases at V and 1 base at J, with 12 bases in the middle. This CDR3 reads CASQRGFSYNEQFF. CDR3 DNA sequence: TGTGCCAGCCAGAGAGGGTTTTCCTACAATGAGCAGTTCTTC.

This clonotype occurred many times. CDR3 sequence: CSARSTSGRSDTQYF. The CDR3 nucleotides are TGCAGTGCTCGTTCGACTAGCGGGAGATCAGATACGCAGTATTTT. The V gene is TRBV20-1, the J gene TRBJ2-3; 12 bases align to TRBD2. This CDR3 comprises 15 residues. Germline loops: CDR1 DFQATT, CDR2 SNEGSKA (reference sequence). The V and J ends lost 5 bases and 4 bases, in that order; junction bases with no gene match: 7.

The sample holds many counts of this clonotype. The chain joins TRBV5-1 to TRBJ1-4, with 8 bases aligning to TRBD1. The V and J ends lost 1 base and 4 bases, in that order; junction bases with no gene match: 3. The CDR3 totals 15 residues. Germline CDR1 SGHRS, CDR2 YFSETQ. CDR3 region: CASSLYRGDNEKLFF. The CDR3 DNA sequence: TGCGCCAGCAGCTTGTACAGGGGGGATAATGAAAAACTGTTTTTT. The entire variable domain, with the rest obtained from reference TRBV5-1 and TRBJ1-4, is as follows: KAGVTQTPRYLIKTRGQQVTLSCSPISGHRSVSWYQQTPGQGLQFLFEYFSETQRNKGNFPGRFSGRQFSNSRSEMNVSTLELGDSALYLCASSLYRGDNEKLFFGSGTQLSVL.

This clonotype showed up many times. The V and J genes are TRBV24-1 and TRBJ1-2; TRBD1 might be the D (6 bases). The germline V gene encodes CDR1 KGHDR and CDR2 SFDVKD. The CDR3 runs 15 residues. Between the trimmed V and J ends, which lost 4 bases and 8 bases, there was a span of 19 bases. CDR3 sequence: CATSDPDRSSRGYTF. The CDR3 coding sequence is TGTGCCACCAGTGACCCTGACAGGTCCTCGAGGGGCTACACCTTC.

As to this clonotype: With a much larger clone just one base away, this may be a read error. This CDR3 is missing its conserved last phenylalanine or tryptophan, likely due to a read error. The genes are TRBV7-8 and TRBJ1-2; D unclear. Trimming removed 0 bases at V and 8 bases at J, with 10 bases between. The germline V gene encodes CDR1 SGHVS and CDR2 FQNEAQ. CDR3 length equals 13 residues. The chain's CDR3 is CASSLAGEGGYTL. The CDR3 region has the DNA TGTGCCAGCAGCTTAGCGGGAGAGGGCGGCTACACCCTC.

This clonotype was counted at least ten times. The V and J genes are TRBV4-1 and TRBJ1-2; 7 nucleotides align to TRBD1. V lost 0 bases to trimming and J lost 6 bases; unmatched junction nucleotides: 13. This CDR3 is 17 amino acids long. Per the germline V gene, CDR1 is MGHRA and CDR2 is YSYEKL. The CDR3 sequence: CASSQDSRGGIMDGYTF. DNA for the CDR3: TGCGCCAGCAGCCAAGATTCCAGGGGGGGAATTATGGATGGCTACACCTTC.

The table lists this clonotype with many counts. V is TRBV12-3 or TRBV12-4 and J is TRBJ1-3; D is ambiguous. Trimming took off 5 bases at V and 8 bases at J, with 10 bases between the two ends. The CDR3 runs 12 residues. The CDR3: CASSQNTDTIYF. In nucleotides, the CDR3 is TGTGCCAGCAGTCAAAACACAGACACCATATATTTT.

Many counts were recorded for this clonotype. The rearrangement joins TRBV29-1 to TRBJ2-7; D remains ambiguous. The CDR3 has 11 amino acids. V lost 4 bases, J lost 4 bases, and 8 bases lay in between. The germline gives CDR1 SQVTM, CDR2 ANQGSEA. The CDR3 reads CSVGQEYEQYF. As DNA, the CDR3 is TGCAGCGTTGGCCAGGAGTACGAGCAGTACTTC.

This clonotype was seen many times. This sequence joins TRBV9 and TRBJ1-5; D is uncertain. CDR1 and CDR2 (germline): SGDLS, YYNGEE. Between the trimmed V and J ends, which lost 3 bases and 0 bases, there was a span of 7 bases. The CDR3 spans 14 residues. CDR3 region: CASSASNSNQPQHF. The CDR3 coding sequence is TGTGCCAGCAGCGCTTCCAATAGCAATCAGCCCCAGCATTTT.

This clonotype was counted at least ten times. The gene calls are TRBV10-3 and TRBJ2-1; 10 nucleotides match TRBD1. The germline V gene encodes CDR1 ENHRY and CDR2 SYGVKD. V lost 0 bases, J lost 0 bases, and 11 bases stayed unmatched. The CDR3 extends over 20 amino acids. The CDR3 nucleotides are TGTGCCATCAGTGAGTCTGGGACAGGGGTTCGTCTCGGCTCCTACAATGAGCAGTTCTTC. Protein: CAISESGTGVRLGSYNEQFF.

This clonotype was detected only once. V and J are TRBV20-1 and TRBJ2-3; 9 positions match TRBD1. The CDR3 length is 15 residues. CDR1 is DFQATT, CDR2 SNEGSKA, per germline (reference sequence). V dropped 5 bases and J dropped 0; count of bases not matched to a gene: 6. CDR3 sequence: CSASHRGPSTDTQYF. The CDR3 nucleotides are TGCAGTGCTTCACACAGGGGGCCTAGCACAGATACGCAGTATTTT.

This clonotype has at least ten counts. The chain joins TRBV5-5 to TRBJ2-5; 8 bases align to TRBD2. V lost 6 bases to trimming and J lost 5 bases; unmatched junction nucleotides: 15. The CDR3 contains 16 residues. Germline CDR1 SGHKS, CDR2 YYEKEE (reference sequence). DNA of the CDR3: TGTGCCAGCACCTCTAGCGGGTTGAATGAGTGGGAGACCCAGTACTTC. Translation gives CASTSSGLNEWETQYF.

There are many counts of this clonotype. V gene TRBV20-1 combines with J gene TRBJ2-3; tentative D call: TRBD2 (6 bases). CDR3 length equals 15 residues. The V gene's germline CDR1 is DFQATT and CDR2 SNEGSKA (reference sequence). The V end lost 6 bases, the J end lost 1 base, and 17 bases lay between the germline ends. CDR3 region: CSAVLWGEGTDTQYF. Here the CDR3 DNA reads TGCAGTGCGGTACTCTGGGGGGAGGGCACAGATACGCAGTATTTT.

This clonotype was seen repeatedly, ten times or more. This chain uses TRBV5-1 with TRBJ1-1; tentative D call: TRBD1 (5 bases). Germline assignment: CDR1 SGHRS and CDR2 YFSETQ. V lost 1 base and J lost 4, with 8 bases in between. This CDR3 is 13 amino acids long. The CDR3 is CASSLTGVTEAFF. In DNA, the CDR3 is TGCGCCAGCAGCTTGACGGGGGTCACTGAAGCTTTCTTT.

This clonotype came up many times. The chain combines TRBV12-3 or TRBV12-4 with TRBJ1-5; a weak D match, TRBD1 (6 bases). The CDR3 has 14 residues. Trimming stripped 3 bases from V and 6 bases from J, with 12 bases between. The CDR3 reads CASSLGGGRQPQHF. In DNA form, the CDR3 reads TGTGCCAGCAGTTTGGGAGGGGGTCGTCAGCCCCAGCATTTT.

This clonotype was counted at least ten times. The rearrangement joins TRBV10-3 to TRBJ2-1; D perhaps matches TRBD2 (5 bases). This CDR3 contains 13 residues. Germline V gene sequence: CDR1 ENHRY, CDR2 SYGVKD. Trimming took off 4 bases at V and 6 bases at J, with 10 bases between the two ends. CDR3 region: CAISALGSNEQFF. Written as DNA, the CDR3 is TGTGCCATCAGTGCACTAGGGTCCAATGAGCAGTTCTTC.

This clonotype has ten or more counts. The chain is built from TRBV12-3 or TRBV12-4 and TRBJ1-2; tentatively, D is TRBD1 (6 bases). V lost 0 bases and J lost 8, with 13 bases in between. The CDR3 covers 14 residues. The CDR3 DNA reads TGTGCCAGCAGTTTAGCTTACAGGGTTGGCGGCTACACCTTC. Its translation: CASSLAYRVGGYTF.